One sample yielded the 3 T cell receptor beta chains listed below, sequenced in a study of T-cell reconstitution after alpha-beta-depleted transplantation in children. Unique molecular identifiers were used to barcode this TCRbeta library. TCRdb re-called the PCR reads with MiXCR, one entry per CDR3 protein. Among roughly 500,000 distinct CDR3 sequences listed, 15% to 20% were seen once. Sequenced here: PBMCs from the stem cell graft donor, sampled from the stem cell graft. The receptors shown here come from a human donor who donated a stem cell graft to a child with acute lymphoblastic leukemia.

The chain employs TRBV27 and TRBJ2-3; D is perhaps TRBD1 (6 bases). CDR3 length equals 17 residues. Germline assignment: CDR1 MNHEY and CDR2 SMNVEV (reference sequence). Trimming pared 2 bases from V and 7 bases from J, leaving 22 bases between. Here the CDR3 reads CASSLGQGTVLGNTQYF. CDR3 in DNA: TGTGCCAGCAGTTTAGGGCAGGGGACCGTTTTGGGCAATACGCAGTATTTT.

This clonotype was seen a handful of times. The chain uses TRBV9 and TRBJ1-2; no firm D call. Germline V CDR1 and CDR2: SGDLS, YYNGEE. The V gene lost 4 bases and the J gene lost 7 bases, with 20 bases spanning the gap. The CDR3 consists of 15 residues. The DNA for the CDR3 is TGTGCCAGCAGCCCGGTAGACCAACCCCTGTTTGGCTACACCTTC. Translated, it gives CASSPVDQPLFGYTF.

This clonotype was found many times. J is TRBJ1-1 and V is TRBV7-6; the D gene is possibly TRBD1 (5 bases). V was pared by 3 bases and J by 8 bases, with 7 bases between. The CDR3 totals 11 residues. The V gene's germline CDR1 is SGHVS and CDR2 FNYEAQ. The CDR3 sequence is CASSLGREAFF. In DNA, the CDR3 is TGTGCCAGCAGCTTGGGACGAGAAGCTTTCTTT.